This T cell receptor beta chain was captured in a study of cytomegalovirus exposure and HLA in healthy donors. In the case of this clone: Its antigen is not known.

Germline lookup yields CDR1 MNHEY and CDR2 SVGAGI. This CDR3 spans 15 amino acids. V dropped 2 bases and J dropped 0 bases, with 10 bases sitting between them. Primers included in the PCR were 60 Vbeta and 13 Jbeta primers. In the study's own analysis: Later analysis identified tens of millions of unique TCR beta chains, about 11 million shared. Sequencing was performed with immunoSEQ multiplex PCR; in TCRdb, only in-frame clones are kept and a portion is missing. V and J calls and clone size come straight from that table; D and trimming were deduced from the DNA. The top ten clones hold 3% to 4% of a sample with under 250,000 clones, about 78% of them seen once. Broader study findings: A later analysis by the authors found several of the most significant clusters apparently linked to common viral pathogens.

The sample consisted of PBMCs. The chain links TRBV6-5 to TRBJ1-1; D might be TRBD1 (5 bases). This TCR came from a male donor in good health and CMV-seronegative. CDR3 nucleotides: TGTGCCAGCAGTTACCAGAGACAGTTGAACACTGAAGCTTTCTTT. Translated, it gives CASSYQRQLNTEAFF.